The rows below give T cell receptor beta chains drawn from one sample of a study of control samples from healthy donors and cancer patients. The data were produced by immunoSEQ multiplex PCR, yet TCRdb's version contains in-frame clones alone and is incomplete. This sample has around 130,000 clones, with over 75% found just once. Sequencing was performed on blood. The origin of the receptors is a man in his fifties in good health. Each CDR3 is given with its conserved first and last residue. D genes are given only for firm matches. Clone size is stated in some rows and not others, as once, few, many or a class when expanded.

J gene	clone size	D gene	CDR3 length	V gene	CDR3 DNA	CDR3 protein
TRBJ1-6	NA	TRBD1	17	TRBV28	TGTGCCAGCAGTTTATTTGGGACAGGGGTGGTGAGGTCACCCCTCCACTTT	CASSLFGTGVVRSPLHF
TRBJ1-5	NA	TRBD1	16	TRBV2	TGTGCCAGCAGTTTCCCGGGGACAGGGCCCAATCAGCCCCAGCATTTT	CASSFPGTGPNQPQHF
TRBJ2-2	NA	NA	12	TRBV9	TGTGCCAGCAGAAGGACCGGCGGGGAGCTGTTTTTT	CASRRTGGELFF
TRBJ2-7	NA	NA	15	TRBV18	TGTGCCAGCTCACCAAGCAGGGGGGGAGCTTACGAGCAGTACTTC	CASSPSRGGAYEQYF
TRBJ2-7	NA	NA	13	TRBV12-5	TGTGCTAGTGGTGACAGAGCCTCTTCGGAGCAGTACTTC	CASGDRASSEQYF
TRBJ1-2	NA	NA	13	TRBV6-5	TGTGCCAGCAGTTACGGGGGGCGCGGTGGCTACACCTTC	CASSYGGRGGYTF
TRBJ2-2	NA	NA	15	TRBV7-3	TGTGCCAGCGGGTTGGGGACGGCGAACACCGGGGAGCTGTTTTTT	CASGLGTANTGELFF
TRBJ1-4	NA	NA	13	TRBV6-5	TGTGCCATACGGACTCCCCCGGGGGAAAAACTGTTTTTT	CAIRTPPGEKLFF
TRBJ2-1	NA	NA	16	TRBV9	TGTGCCAGCAGCTCGTCCTGGTGGTCCGTCGACAATGAGCAGTTCTTC	CASSSSWWSVDNEQFF
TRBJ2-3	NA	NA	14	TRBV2	TGTGCCAGCACTGTCGGTAGTTGGACAGATACGCAGTATTTT	CASTVGSWTDTQYF
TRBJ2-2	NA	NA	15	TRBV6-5	TGTGCCAGCAGACTAGGGGGGGCATCCACCGGGGAGCTGTTTTTT	CASRLGGASTGELFF
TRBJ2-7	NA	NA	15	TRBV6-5	TGTGCCAGCAGTCTATCAGGGACTCCAGCGGACGAGCAGTACTTC	CASSLSGTPADEQYF
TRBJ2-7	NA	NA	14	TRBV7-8	TGTGCCAGCAGCTCCCGTCAGGGGAGTTACGAGCAGTACTTC	CASSSRQGSYEQYF
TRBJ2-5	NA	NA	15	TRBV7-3	TGTGCCAGCAGCCCTCGCCCGGACCGTCAAGAGACCCAGTACTTC	CASSPRPDRQETQYF
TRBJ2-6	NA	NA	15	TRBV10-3	TGTGCCATCAGTGTCGGGTCCTCTGGGGCCAACGTCCTGACTTTC	CAISVGSSGANVLTF
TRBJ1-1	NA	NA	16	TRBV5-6	TGTGCCAGCAGCGTGATTGGTGGGGGGCTGGGCACTGAAGCTTTCTTT	CASSVIGGGLGTEAFF
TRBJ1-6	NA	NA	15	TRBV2	TGTGCCAGCAGTGAACGGACGCCGAATAATTCACCCCTCCACTTT	CASSERTPNNSPLHF
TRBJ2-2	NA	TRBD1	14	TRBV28	TGTGCCAGCAGCGGACAGGTGTCAACCGGGGAGCTGTTTTTT	CASSGQVSTGELFF
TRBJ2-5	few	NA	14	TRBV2	TGTGCCAGCGCGTCTAGGGGTAGAAAAGAGACCCAGTACTTC	CASASRGRKETQYF
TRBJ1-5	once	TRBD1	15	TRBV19	TGTGCCAGTAGTACGGGGACAGTGAACAATCAGCCCCAGCATTTT	CASSTGTVNNQPQHF
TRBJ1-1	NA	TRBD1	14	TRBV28	TGTGCCAGCAGGGGACAGGCTATGAACACTGAAGCTTTCTTT	CASRGQAMNTEAFF
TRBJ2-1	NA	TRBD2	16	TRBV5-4	TGTGCCAGCAGCACGGGACTAGCGGGGGTTTACAATGAGCAGTTCTTC	CASSTGLAGVYNEQFF
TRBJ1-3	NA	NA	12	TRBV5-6	TGTGCCAGCAGCCTCTCTGGAAACACCATATATTTT	CASSLSGNTIYF
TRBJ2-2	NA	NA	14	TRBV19	TGTGCCAGTCGGAGCTGGACAGTCACCGGGGAGCTGTTTTTT	CASRSWTVTGELFF
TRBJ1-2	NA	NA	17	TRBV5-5	TGTGCCAGCAGCTTGGCTACGGGTGGGGGGTCCAACTATGGCTACACCTTC	CASSLATGGGSNYGYTF
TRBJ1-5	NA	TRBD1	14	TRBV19	TGTGCCAGTAGTGTGACAGGGGCGGTAATGCCCCAGCATTTT	CASSVTGAVMPQHF
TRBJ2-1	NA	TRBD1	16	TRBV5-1	TGCGCCAGCAGCCCGCCCGAACAGGGGGCGGGGAATGAGCAGTTCTTC	CASSPPEQGAGNEQFF
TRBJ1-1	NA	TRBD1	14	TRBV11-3	TGTGCCAGCAGCTTAGGGCAGGGGGCCACTGAAGCTTTCTTT	CASSLGQGATEAFF
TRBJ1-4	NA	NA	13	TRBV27	TGTGCCAGCAGTTATTCTAAAAAGGGAAAACTGTTTTTT	CASSYSKKGKLFF
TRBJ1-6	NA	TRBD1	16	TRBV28	TGTGCCAGCAGCACTACAGGGGGCAGAGGTAATTCACCCCTCCACTTT	CASSTTGGRGNSPLHF
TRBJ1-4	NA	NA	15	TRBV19	TGTGCCAGTAGTAGCCAGCGGGGGGCTAATGAAAAACTGTTTTTT	CASSSQRGANEKLFF
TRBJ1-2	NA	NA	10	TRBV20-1	TGCAGTGCTAGAGGTGATGGCTACACCTTC	CSARGDGYTF
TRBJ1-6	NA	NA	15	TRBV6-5	TGTGCCAGCACCCTGGGGGGCAGGGCAAGCTCACCCCTCCACTTT	CASTLGGRASSPLHF
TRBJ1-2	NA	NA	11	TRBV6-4	TGTGCCAGCACCCCCTCCGGGGGCCGGAGCTTC	CASTPSGGRSF
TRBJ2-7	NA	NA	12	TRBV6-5	TGTGCCAGCAGAGGACAGTCCTACGAGCAGTACTTC	CASRGQSYEQYF
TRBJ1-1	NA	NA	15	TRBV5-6	TGTGCCAGCAGCTATGAGGGTAAACGTAGCACTGAAGCTTTCTTT	CASSYEGKRSTEAFF
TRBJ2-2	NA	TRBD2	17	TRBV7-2	TGTGCCAGCAGCTTGGGCCTAGCGGGGGGCCCTTCCGGGGAGCTGTTTTTT	CASSLGLAGGPSGELFF
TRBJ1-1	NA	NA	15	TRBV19	TGTGCCAGTAGCATCCAGAGGCCCCCCCACACTGAAGCTTTCTTT	CASSIQRPPHTEAFF
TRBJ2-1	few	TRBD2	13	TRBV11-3	TGTGCCAGCAGGGTAGCGGGGAAAAATGAGCAGTTCTTC	CASRVAGKNEQFF
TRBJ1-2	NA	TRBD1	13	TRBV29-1	TGCAGCGTTAAAGGACAGGGTCACTATGGCTACACCTTC	CSVKGQGHYGYTF
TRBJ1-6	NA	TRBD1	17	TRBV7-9	TGTGCCAGCAGCATCGACCGGGGCAGGGGGCGAAATTCACCCCTCCACTTT	CASSIDRGRGRNSPLHF
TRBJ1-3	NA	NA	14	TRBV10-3	TGTGCCATCAGTGATACCGTGACTGGAAACACCATATATTTT	CAISDTVTGNTIYF
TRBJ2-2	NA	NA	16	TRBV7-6	TGTGCCAGCAGTTCAACATCAGGGTTTTGGACCGAGGAGCTGTTTTTT	CASSSTSGFWTEELFF
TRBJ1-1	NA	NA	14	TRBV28	TGTGCCAGCAGTTCTACACAGGCCCGCACTGAAGCTTTCTTT	CASSSTQARTEAFF
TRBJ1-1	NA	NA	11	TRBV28	TGTGCCAGCATGACGAACACTGAAGCTTTCTTT	CASMTNTEAFF
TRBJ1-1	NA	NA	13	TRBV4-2	TGTGCCAGCAGCCAAGAACGCCAGGGAGAAGCTTTCTTT	CASSQERQGEAFF
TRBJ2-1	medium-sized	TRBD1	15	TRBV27	TGTGCCAGCAGTGCCGGGACAGGGGGATACAATGAGCAGTTCTTC	CASSAGTGGYNEQFF
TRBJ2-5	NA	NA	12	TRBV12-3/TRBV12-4	TGTGCCAGCAGTACAGCCCTTGGGACCCAGTACTTC	CASSTALGTQYF
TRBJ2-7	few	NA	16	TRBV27	TGTGCCAGCAGTCCAGACGGACAGTCCACTCGTTGGGAGCAGTACTTC	CASSPDGQSTRWEQYF
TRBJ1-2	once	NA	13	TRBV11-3	TGTGCCAGCAGCCTTACAGGGCTACGGGGCTACACCTTC	CASSLTGLRGYTF
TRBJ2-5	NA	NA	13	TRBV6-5	TGTGCCAGCAGAGTCCAGCGCTCCGAGACCCAGTACTTC	CASRVQRSETQYF
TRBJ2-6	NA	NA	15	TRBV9	TGTGCCAGCAGCGGACCCGCCTCCTGGGCCAACGTCCTGACTTTC	CASSGPASWANVLTF
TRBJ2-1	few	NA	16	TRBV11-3	TGTGCCAGCAGCTTAGACTCGTGGGGAGGAGACAATGAGCAGTTCTTC	CASSLDSWGGDNEQFF
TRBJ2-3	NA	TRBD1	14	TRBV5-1	TGCGCCAGCAGCTTGGAAGGGGGCCCAGATACGCAGTATTTT	CASSLEGGPDTQYF
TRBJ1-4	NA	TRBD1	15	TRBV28	TGTGCCAGCAGCCTTACCGGGACAGGGCCCCAGAGCGGTCATTTT	CASSLTGTGPQSGHF
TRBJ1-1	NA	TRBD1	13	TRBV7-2	TGTGCCAGCAGCTTAAGGGACAGCACTGAAGCTTTCTTT	CASSLRDSTEAFF
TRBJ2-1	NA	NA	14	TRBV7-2	TGTGCCAGCATCCCTTGGTCAAAACCGGGAGAGCAGTTCTTC	CASIPWSKPGEQFF
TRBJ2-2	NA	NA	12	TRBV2	TGTGCCAGCAGTGGCCACACCGGGGAGCTGTTTTTT	CASSGHTGELFF
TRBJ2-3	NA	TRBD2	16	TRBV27	TGTGCCAGCAGTTTCGGTCTAGCGGGGATAGTAGGGACGCAGTATTTT	CASSFGLAGIVGTQYF
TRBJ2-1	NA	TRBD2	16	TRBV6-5	TGTGCCAGCAGTTCCCTAGCGGGGGGGCTCTTGAATGAGCAGTTCTTC	CASSSLAGGLLNEQFF